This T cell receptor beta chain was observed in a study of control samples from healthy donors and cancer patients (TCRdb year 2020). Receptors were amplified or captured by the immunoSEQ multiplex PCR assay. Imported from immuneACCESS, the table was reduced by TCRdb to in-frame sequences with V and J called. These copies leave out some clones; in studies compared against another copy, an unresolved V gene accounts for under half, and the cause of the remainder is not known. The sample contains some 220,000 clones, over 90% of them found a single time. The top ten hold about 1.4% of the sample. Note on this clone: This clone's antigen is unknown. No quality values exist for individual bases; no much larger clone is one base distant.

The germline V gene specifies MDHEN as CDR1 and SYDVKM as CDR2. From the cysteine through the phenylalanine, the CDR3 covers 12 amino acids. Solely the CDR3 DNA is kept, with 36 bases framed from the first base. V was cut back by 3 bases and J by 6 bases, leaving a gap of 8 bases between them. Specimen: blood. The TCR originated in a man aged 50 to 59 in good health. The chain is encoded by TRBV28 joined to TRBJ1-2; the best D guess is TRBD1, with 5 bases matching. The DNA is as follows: TGTGCCAGCAGTTTGGCAGGGAATGGCTACACCTTC. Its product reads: CASSLAGNGYTF.